This TCR beta chain was observed in a study of radiotherapy plus CTLA-4 blockade in lung cancer. Study-level points and caveats: Among blood TCR repertoires after radiotherapy plus ipilimumab, tumor-derived clones expanded.

Deletions cut 6 bases from V and 8 bases from J, with 8 bases between. The CDR3 consists of 12 residues. Germline V gene data show CDR1 as LNHDA and CDR2 as SQIVND (reference sequence). Sequenced by immunoSEQ multiplex PCR; TCRdb stores in-frame clones only, minus some. This sample has 32,000 or so clones, with around 75% found just once. As concerns this clone: What it binds is not known.

The source was peripheral blood, collected from a patient treated with radiotherapy plus ipilimumab. This sequence was found in a human donor with non-small cell lung cancer that progressed on radiotherapy plus ipilimumab. The chain uses TRBV19 and TRBJ1-6; D is unclear. CDR3 DNA: TGTGCCAGTAGCAGCTTTGATTCACCCCTCCACTTT. Protein: CASSSFDSPLHF.